This T cell receptor (beta chain) stems from a study of early T cells in non-severe SARS-CoV-2 infection. Study-wide background: Unsorted whole-blood RNA was sequenced in bulk, leaving chains unpaired.

V gave up 5 bases and J gave up 4 bases, with 23 bases separating them. The CDR3 has 18 residues. CDR1 and CDR2 (germline): SGHAT, FQNNGV. Unique molecular identifier tags were affixed to discrete cDNA molecules. TCRdb called the 5' RACE reads again in MiXCR, with one record for every CDR3 protein. The table has 60,000 or so distinct CDR3 sequences, approximately 9% seen once. This rearrangement joins TRBV11-2 to TRBJ2-2, with no clear D. The clonotype originates from an adult who was a healthcare worker with PCR-confirmed SARS-CoV-2 infection or an uninfected control (not recorded which). Specimen: whole blood. CDR3 residues: CASSPYFSVLSSTGELFF. The CDR3 DNA follows: TGTGCCAGCAGCCCTTATTTTTCCGTCCTCAGTTCCACCGGGGAGCTGTTTTTT. Filled out from reference TRBV11-2 and TRBJ2-2, the complete variable domain reads EAGVAQSPRYKIIEKRQSVAFWCNPISGHATLYWYQQILGQGPKLLIQFQNNGVVDDSQLPKDRFSAERLKGVDSTLKIQPAKLEDSAVYLCASSPYFSVLSSTGELFFGEGSRLTVL.